Presented here are 10 T cell receptor beta chains from one specimen sequenced in a study of cytomegalovirus exposure and HLA in healthy donors. This table comes from immunoSEQ multiplex PCR, and its TCRdb copy is limited to in-frame clones, with some not included. This table holds 150,000 to 200,000 clones, just under 90% found once. Sequenced sample: PBMCs. Source of these receptors: a woman aged 30 to 39 in good health and CMV-seronegative.

This rearrangement joins TRBV7-2 to TRBJ2-7; 9 bases match TRBD1. This CDR3 contains 14 residues. Germline trimming cut 5 bases from V and 0 bases from J; bases unmatched to any gene: 2. Germline lookup yields CDR1 SGHTA and CDR2 FQGNSA. The CDR3 DNA follows: TGTGCCAGCAGCCCGACAGGGGGCTCCTACGAGCAGTACTTC. Translating gives CASSPTGGSYEQYF.

V is TRBV11-3 and J is TRBJ2-2; no firm D call. The CDR3 extends over 12 amino acids. The V end lost 1 base, the J end lost 8 bases, and 5 bases lay between the germline ends. CDR1 and CDR2 (germline): SGHNT, YENEEA. The DNA for the CDR3 is TGTGCCAGCAGCTTAGTAGCTGGGGAGCTGTTTTTT. Its protein product is CASSLVAGELFF.

Details on this clone: The same CDR3 arises from other DNA sequences in this sample as well. The chain joins TRBV9 to TRBJ2-5; 7 nucleotides agree with TRBD2. The CDR3 runs to 14 residues. CDR1 is SGDLS and CDR2 is YYNGEE in the germline V gene. The V segment lost 0 bases and the J segment 1 base; nucleotides outside the gene matches: 0. The CDR3 loop reads CASSVGGSQETQYF. CDR3 nucleotide sequence: TGTGCCAGCAGCGTAGGCGGGAGCCAAGAGACCCAGTACTTC.

The chain carries TRBV14 and TRBJ1-2; TRBD1 aligns across 7 bases. CDR1 is SGHDN and CDR2 is FVKESK in the germline V gene. The CDR3 consists of 15 residues. The trim removed 4 bases at V and 4 bases at J, leaving 9 bases unmatched. This CDR3 reads CASSPSTGRSYGYTF. The CDR3 DNA follows: TGTGCCAGCAGCCCATCGACAGGGAGAAGCTATGGCTACACCTTC.

The chain has TRBV10-3 and TRBJ1-1; D possibly corresponds to TRBD1 (5 bases). The CDR3 is made up of 14 amino acids. Trimming left V 4 bases short and J 1 base short, with 10 bases between. Per germline, CDR1 ENHRY and CDR2 SYGVKD. CDR3 nucleotide sequence: TGTGCCATCAGTGCCCTTGGACAGAACACTGAAGCTTTCTTT. This translates into CAISALGQNTEAFF.

The sample holds a few counts of this clone. The chain carries TRBV20-1 and TRBJ2-7; D gene uncertain. This CDR3 is 11 amino acids long. Germline-derived CDR1 and CDR2 are DFQATT and SNEGSKA (reference sequence). Here the CDR3 reads CSVEISDEQYF. Written as DNA, the CDR3 is TGCAGCGTGGAGATCAGCGACGAGCAGTACTTC.

This chain joins TRBV9 and TRBJ2-7, with 7 nucleotides matching TRBD2. The CDR3 runs 14 residues. CDR1 is SGDLS, CDR2 YYNGEE, per germline. The ends lost 2 bases at V and 4 bases at J; junction bases unmatched: 6. DNA for the CDR3: TGTGCCAGCAGCGTTCGCGGGGGATGGTACGAGCAGTACTTC. Translated, it gives CASSVRGGWYEQYF.

A few counts support this clone. The chain recombines TRBV2 with TRBJ1-2, with 12 bases identical to TRBD1. The CDR3 contains 13 residues. V gave up 9 bases and J gave up 8 bases; unmatched junction bases: 7. From germline, CDR1 is SNHLY and CDR2 FYNNEI. The DNA of the CDR3 is TGTGCCAGAGAACCGGGACAGGGGGCAGGCTACACCTTC. This encodes CAREPGQGAGYTF.

This clone was counted once. The CDR3 nucleotides read TGTGCCAGCAGCGAGGACAGGGGGTTTTCCTACGAGCAGTACTTC. It codes for CASSEDRGFSYEQYF. The rearrangement uses TRBV7-2 and TRBJ2-7; 10 nucleotides match TRBD1. Germline CDR1 and CDR2: SGHTA and FQGNSA. The CDR3 spans 15 residues. The V gene end was trimmed by 5 bases and the J gene end by 1 base; junction bases not matched to a gene: 5. Combining the CDR3 with reference TRBV7-2 and TRBJ2-7 gives the whole variable domain GAGVSQSPSNKVTEKGKDVELRCDPISGHTALYWYRQSLGQGLEFLIYFQGNSAPDKSGLPSDRFSAERTGGSVSTLTIQRTQQEDSAVYLCASSEDRGFSYEQYFGPGTRLTVT.

The rearrangement joins TRBV29-1 to TRBJ1-2, with TRBD1 matching 8 bases. J lost 4 bases, V lost 6 bases, and 13 bases had no gene match. This CDR3 comprises 15 residues. The germline CDR1 and CDR2 sequences are SQVTM and ANQGSEA. The CDR3 is CSVALTGGNLYGYTF. DNA of the CDR3: TGCAGCGTCGCTCTAACAGGGGGAAATCTCTATGGCTACACCTTC. The variable domain in full, with the rest retrieved from reference TRBV29-1 and TRBJ1-2, is SAVISQKPSRDICQRGTSLTIQCQVDSQVTMMFWYRQQPGQSLTLIATANQGSEATYESGFVIDKFPISRPNLTFSTLTVSNMSPEDSSIYLCSVALTGGNLYGYTFGSGTRLTVV.